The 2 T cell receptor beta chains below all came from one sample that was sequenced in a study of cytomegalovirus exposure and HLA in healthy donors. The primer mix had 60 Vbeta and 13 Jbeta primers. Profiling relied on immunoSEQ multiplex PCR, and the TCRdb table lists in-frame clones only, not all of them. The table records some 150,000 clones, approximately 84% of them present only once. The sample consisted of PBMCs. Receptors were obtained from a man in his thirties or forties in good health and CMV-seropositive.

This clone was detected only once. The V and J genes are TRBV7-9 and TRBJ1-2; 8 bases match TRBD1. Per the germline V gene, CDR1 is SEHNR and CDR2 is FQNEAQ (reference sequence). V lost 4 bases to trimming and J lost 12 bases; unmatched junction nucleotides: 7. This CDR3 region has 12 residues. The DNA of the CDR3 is TGTGCCAGCAGCTACGGACAGGGTGTGAACACCTTC. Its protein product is CASSYGQGVNTF. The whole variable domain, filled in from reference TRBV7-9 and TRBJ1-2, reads DTGVSQNPRHKITKRGQNVTFRCDPISEHNRLYWYRQTLGQGPEFLTYFQNEAQLEKSRLLSDRFSAERPKGSFSTLEIQRTEQGDSAMYLCASSYGQGVNTFGSGTRLTVV.

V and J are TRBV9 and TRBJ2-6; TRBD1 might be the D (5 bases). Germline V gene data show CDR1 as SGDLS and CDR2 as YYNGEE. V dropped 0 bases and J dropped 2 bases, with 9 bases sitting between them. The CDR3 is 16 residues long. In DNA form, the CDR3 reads TGTGCCAGCAGCGTAGCTTTGGGGCCTGGGGCCAACGTCCTGACTTTC. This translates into CASSVALGPGANVLTF. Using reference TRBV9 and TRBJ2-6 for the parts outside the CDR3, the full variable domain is DSGVTQTPKHLITATGQRVTLRCSPRSGDLSVYWYQQSLDQGLQFLIQYYNGEERAKGNILERFSAQQFPDLHSELNLSSLELGDSALYFCASSVALGPGANVLTFGAGSRLTVL.